This T cell receptor (beta chain) was observed in a study of early T cells in non-severe SARS-CoV-2 infection. Study-wide findings and caveats: In VDJdb matching, anti-spike CD8 responses were favored while private and CD4 specificities went missing.

Unique molecular identifiers were attached to individual cDNA molecules. TCRdb reanalysed the 5' RACE reads using MiXCR and keeps one entry per CDR3 protein. The sample holds some 57,000 distinct CDR3 sequences, roughly 5.5% seen once. Germline V gene sequence: CDR1 SGHRS, CDR2 YFSETQ. Between the trimmed V and J ends, which lost 0 bases and 1 base, there was a span of 7 bases. This CDR3 is 14 amino acids long. This clonotype occurred a few times. Its cognate antigen is unknown. The clonotype comes from an adult who was a healthcare worker with PCR-confirmed SARS-CoV-2 infection or an uninfected control (not recorded which). This chain links TRBV5-1 with TRBJ2-5; D is tentatively TRBD1 or TRBD2 (5 bases each). The specimen was whole blood. The chain's CDR3 is CASSLGDAQETQYF. In nucleotides, the CDR3 is TGCGCCAGCAGCTTGGGGGACGCCCAAGAGACCCAGTACTTC. Drawing the rest from reference TRBV5-1 and TRBJ2-5, the complete variable domain is KAGVTQTPRYLIKTRGQQVTLSCSPISGHRSVSWYQQTPGQGLQFLFEYFSETQRNKGNFPGRFSGRQFSNSRSEMNVSTLELGDSALYLCASSLGDAQETQYFGPGTRLLVL.